This T cell receptor (beta chain) appears in the sequencing data of a study of Graves' ophthalmopathy and Graves' hyperthyroidism. RNA transcripts served as template for amplifying TCR beta CDR3 sequences. First-round RT-PCR relied on HTBI primers, and a second-round multiplex PCR came next. MiXCR was run by TCRdb on the multiplex PCR reads, yielding one entry per CDR3 protein. This table holds around 340,000 distinct CDR3 sequences, about a sixth found once. Losses at the gene ends were 4 bases for V and 7 bases for J; bases not matched to a gene: 9. CDR1 is SGHRS and CDR2 is YFSETQ in the germline V gene. CDR3 length equals 16 residues. This clonotype showed up many times.

The sequence was collected from an adult man with Graves' ophthalmopathy. The sample consisted of peripheral blood. The chain joins TRBV5-1 to TRBJ1-6, with TRBD1 matching 9 bases. CDR3 nucleotide sequence: TGCGCCAGCAGCCCACTTACCGGGACAGGGAATTCACCCCTCCACTTT. Translation: CASSPLTGTGNSPLHF.